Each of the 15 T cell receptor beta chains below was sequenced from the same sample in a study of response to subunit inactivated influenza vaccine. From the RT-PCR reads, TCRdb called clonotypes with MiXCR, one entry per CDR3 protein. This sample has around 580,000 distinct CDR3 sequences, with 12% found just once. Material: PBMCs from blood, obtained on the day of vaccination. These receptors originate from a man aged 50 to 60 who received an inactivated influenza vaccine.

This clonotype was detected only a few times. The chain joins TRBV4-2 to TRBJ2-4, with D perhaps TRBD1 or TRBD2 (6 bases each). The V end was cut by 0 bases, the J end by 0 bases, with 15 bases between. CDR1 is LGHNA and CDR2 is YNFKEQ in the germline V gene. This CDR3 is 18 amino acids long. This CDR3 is CASSQDATRGLAKNIQYF. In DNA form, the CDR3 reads TGTGCCAGCAGCCAAGATGCAACCCGGGGGCTAGCCAAAAACATTCAGTACTTC.

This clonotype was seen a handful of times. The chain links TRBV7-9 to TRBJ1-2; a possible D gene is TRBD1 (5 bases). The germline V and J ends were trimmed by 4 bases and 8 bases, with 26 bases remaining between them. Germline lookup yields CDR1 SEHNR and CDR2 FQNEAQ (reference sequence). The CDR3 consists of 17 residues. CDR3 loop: CASSSPNWAIGGTGYTF. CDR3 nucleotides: TGTGCCAGCAGCTCACCGAATTGGGCGATAGGCGGGACCGGCTACACCTTC.

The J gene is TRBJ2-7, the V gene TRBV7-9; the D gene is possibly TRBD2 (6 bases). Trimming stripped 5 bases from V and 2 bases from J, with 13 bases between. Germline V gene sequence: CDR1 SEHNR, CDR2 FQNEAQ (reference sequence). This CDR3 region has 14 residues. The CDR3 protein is CASSLGDWAYEQYF. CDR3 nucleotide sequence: TGTGCCAGCAGCCTGGGGGACTGGGCCTACGAGCAGTACTTC.

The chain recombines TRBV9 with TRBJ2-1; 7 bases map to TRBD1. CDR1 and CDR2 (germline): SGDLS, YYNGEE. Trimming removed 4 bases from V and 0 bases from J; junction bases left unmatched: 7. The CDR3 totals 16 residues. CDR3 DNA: TGTGCCAGCAGCTCGCCGACAGGGCCCTCCTACAATGAGCAGTTCTTC. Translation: CASSSPTGPSYNEQFF.

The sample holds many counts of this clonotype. In nucleotides, the CDR3 is TGTGCCAGCAGTTGGGGGATTAGTTCGGGGGAGCTGTTTTTT. This translates into CASSWGISSGELFF. This chain joins TRBV9 and TRBJ2-2; tentatively, D is TRBD1 or TRBD2 (5 bases each). This CDR3 spans 14 amino acids. Germline V gene data show CDR1 as SGDLS and CDR2 as YYNGEE. Trimming left V 5 bases short and J 8 bases short, with 16 bases between. Drawing the rest from reference TRBV9 and TRBJ2-2, the complete variable domain is DSGVTQTPKHLITATGQRVTLRCSPRSGDLSVYWYQQSLDQGLQFLIQYYNGEERAKGNILERFSAQQFPDLHSELNLSSLELGDSALYFCASSWGISSGELFFGEGSRLTVL.

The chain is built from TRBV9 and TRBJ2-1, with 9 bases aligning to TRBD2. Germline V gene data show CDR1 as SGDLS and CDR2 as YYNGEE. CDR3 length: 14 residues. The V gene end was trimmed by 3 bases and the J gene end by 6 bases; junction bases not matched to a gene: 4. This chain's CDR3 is CASSGTSASNEQFF. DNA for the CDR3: TGTGCCAGCAGCGGGACTAGCGCAAGCAATGAGCAGTTCTTC.

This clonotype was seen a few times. Written as DNA, the CDR3 is TGCAGTGCTAGTGCCGAGGGGGGCCGCGGCTACACCTTC. It encodes CSASAEGGRGYTF. V and J are TRBV20-1 and TRBJ1-2; TRBD1 might be the D (6 bases). V lost 3 bases and J lost 8, with 16 bases in between. Germline assignment: CDR1 DFQATT and CDR2 SNEGSKA (reference sequence). This CDR3 spans 13 amino acids.

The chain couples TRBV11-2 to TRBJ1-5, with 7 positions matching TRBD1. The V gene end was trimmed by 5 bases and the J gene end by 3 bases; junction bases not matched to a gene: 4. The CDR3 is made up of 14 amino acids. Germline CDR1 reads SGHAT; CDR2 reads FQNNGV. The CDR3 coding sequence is TGTGCCAGCAGCATCGACAGGGTCAATCAGCCCCAGCATTTT. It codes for CASSIDRVNQPQHF. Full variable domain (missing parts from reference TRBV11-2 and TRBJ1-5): EAGVAQSPRYKIIEKRQSVAFWCNPISGHATLYWYQQILGQGPKLLIQFQNNGVVDDSQLPKDRFSAERLKGVDSTLKIQPAKLEDSAVYLCASSIDRVNQPQHFGDGTRLSIL.

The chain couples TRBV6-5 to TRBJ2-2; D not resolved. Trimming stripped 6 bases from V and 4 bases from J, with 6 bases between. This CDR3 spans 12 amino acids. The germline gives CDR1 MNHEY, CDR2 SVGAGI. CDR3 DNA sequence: TGTGCCAGCAGAGATTCCACCGGGGAGCTGTTTTTT. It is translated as CASRDSTGELFF.

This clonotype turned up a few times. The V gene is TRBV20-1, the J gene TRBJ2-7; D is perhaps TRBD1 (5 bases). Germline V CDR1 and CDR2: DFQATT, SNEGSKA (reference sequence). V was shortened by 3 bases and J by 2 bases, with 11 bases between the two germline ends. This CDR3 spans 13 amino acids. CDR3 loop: CSARFKGTYEQYF. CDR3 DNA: TGCAGTGCTAGGTTTAAGGGGACCTACGAGCAGTACTTC.

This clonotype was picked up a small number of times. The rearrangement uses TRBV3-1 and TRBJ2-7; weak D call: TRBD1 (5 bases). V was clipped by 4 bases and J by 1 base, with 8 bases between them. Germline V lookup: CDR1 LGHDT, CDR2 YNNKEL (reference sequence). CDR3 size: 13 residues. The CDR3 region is CASSRRVSYEQYF. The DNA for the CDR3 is TGTGCCAGCAGCCGCAGGGTTTCCTACGAGCAGTACTTC.

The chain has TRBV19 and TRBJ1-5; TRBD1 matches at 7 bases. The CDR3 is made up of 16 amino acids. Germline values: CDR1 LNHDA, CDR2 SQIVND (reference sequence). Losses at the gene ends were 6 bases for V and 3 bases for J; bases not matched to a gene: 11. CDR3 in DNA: TGTGCCAGTAGCGTCGTGACAGGGTCTATCAATCAGCCCCAGCATTTT. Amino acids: CASSVVTGSINQPQHF.

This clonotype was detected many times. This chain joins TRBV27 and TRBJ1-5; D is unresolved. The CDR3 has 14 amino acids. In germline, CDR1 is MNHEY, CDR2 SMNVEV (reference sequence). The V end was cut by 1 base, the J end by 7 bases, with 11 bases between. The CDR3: CASSLWPGGQPQHF. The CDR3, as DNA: TGTGCCAGCAGTTTATGGCCGGGAGGCCAGCCCCAGCATTTT.

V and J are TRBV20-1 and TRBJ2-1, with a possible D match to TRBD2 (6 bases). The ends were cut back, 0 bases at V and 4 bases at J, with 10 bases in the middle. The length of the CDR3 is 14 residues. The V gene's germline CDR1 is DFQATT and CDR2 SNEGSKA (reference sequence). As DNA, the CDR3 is TGCAGTGCTAGAGATGGAGGGACTTACAATGAGCAGTTCTTC. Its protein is CSARDGGTYNEQFF.

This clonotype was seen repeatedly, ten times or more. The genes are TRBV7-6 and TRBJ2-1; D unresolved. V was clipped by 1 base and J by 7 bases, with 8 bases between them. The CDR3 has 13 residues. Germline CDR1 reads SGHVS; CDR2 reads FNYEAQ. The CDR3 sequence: CASSLDLGNEQFF. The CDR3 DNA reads TGTGCCAGCAGCTTAGATCTGGGGAATGAGCAGTTCTTC.